The rows below give T cell receptor beta chains drawn from one sample of a study of T cells after posttransplantation cyclophosphamide. This table comes from immunoSEQ multiplex PCR, and its TCRdb copy is limited to in-frame clones, with some not included. The sample presents about 39,000 clones, none singletons. Sequencing used PBMCs. These receptor sequences come from a woman aged 45-60 years in good health and a related stem cell transplant donor. The CDR3 runs from the conserved cysteine through the conserved F or W.

>14|TRBV9|TRBJ2-3
CASSQTSSTDTQYF
>14|TRBV11-2|TRBJ1-1
CASSLNRVNTEAFF
>14|TRBV4-1|-
CASSYRQGADEQYF
>15|TRBV28|TRBJ2-3
CASSGRDRDGDTQYF
>14|TRBV27|TRBJ1-6
CASSLGAWNSPLHF
>14|TRBV5-5|TRBJ2-1
CASSSEAQYNEQFF
>11|TRBV29-1|TRBJ1-1
CSVDGNTEAFF
>12|TRBV7-6|TRBJ1-2
CASSTTGWDYTF
>15|TRBV11-2|TRBJ2-7
CASSLATSNTYEQYF
>19|TRBV4-1|TRBJ2-7
CARPDLEGPGDRGGHEQYF
>13|TRBV7-8|TRBJ2-7
CASSRDSSYEQYF
>17|TRBV4-1|TRBJ2-1
CASSQERDLSSYNEQFF
>18|TRBV2|TRBJ2-5
CASSWGGLAGGGVETQYF
>15|TRBV6-1|TRBJ1-6
CASTWTGVFNSPLHF
>14|TRBV9|TRBJ1-6
CASSAGGANSPLHF
>14|TRBV6-5|TRBJ1-1
CASTLRSTNTEAFF
>14|TRBV7-2|TRBJ1-2
CASSELTGNYGYTF
>17|TRBV7-9|TRBJ1-2
CASRPGWTGGATSGYTF
>16|TRBV18|TRBJ1-2
CASSPDRPPANYGYTF
>14|TRBV2|TRBJ2-2
CASSEEATVKELFF
>16|TRBV30|TRBJ1-1
CAWRYPPRQRNTEAFF
>23|TRBV28|TRBJ2-7
CASSLGFPLAGDRGISGSYEQYF
>14|TRBV5-5|TRBJ2-7
CASSLYRQYYEQYF
>13|TRBV7-2|TRBJ1-3
CASSLSSGNTIYF
>14|TRBV15|TRBJ1-4
CATSRREYNEKLFF
>15|TRBV14|TRBJ2-7
CASSQAGTTPYEQYF
>12|TRBV2|-
CASSAGTLEQYF
>12|TRBV7-9|TRBJ2-7
CASSLDRSEQYF
>16|TRBV11-3|TRBJ2-3
CASSNGGRSSADTQYF
>14|TRBV10-1|TRBJ2-2
CASSGTINTGELFF
>13|TRBV27|TRBJ2-5
CASSPGQGETQYF
>14|TRBV4-1|TRBJ1-4
CASSQDRGNEKLFF
>12|TRBV11-2|TRBJ2-1
CASSLETGSQFF
>16|TRBV27|TRBJ2-1
CASRPDPGLAGEEQFF
>15|TRBV5-1|TRBJ1-1
CASSWSGDGEAEAFF